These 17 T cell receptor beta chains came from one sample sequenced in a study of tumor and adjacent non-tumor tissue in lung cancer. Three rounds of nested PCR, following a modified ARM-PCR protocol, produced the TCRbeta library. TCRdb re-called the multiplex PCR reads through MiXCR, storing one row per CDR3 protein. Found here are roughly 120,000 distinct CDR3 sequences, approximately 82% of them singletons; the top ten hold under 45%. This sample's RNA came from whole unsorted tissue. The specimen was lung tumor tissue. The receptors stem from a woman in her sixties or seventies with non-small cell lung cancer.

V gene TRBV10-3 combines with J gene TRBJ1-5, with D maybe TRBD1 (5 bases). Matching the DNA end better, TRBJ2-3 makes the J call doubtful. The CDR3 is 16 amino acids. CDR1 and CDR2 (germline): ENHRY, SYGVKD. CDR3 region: CAISEKMVQDNQPQYF. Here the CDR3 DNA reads TGTGCCATCAGTGAAAAGATGGTCCAGGACAACCAGCCCCAGTATTTT.

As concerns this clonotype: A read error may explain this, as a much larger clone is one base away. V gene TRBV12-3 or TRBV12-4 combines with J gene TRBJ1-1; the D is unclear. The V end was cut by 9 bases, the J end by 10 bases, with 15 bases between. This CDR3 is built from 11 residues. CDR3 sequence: CARSDRSRAFF. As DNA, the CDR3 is TGTGCCAGGAGTGACCGCTCACGAGCTTTCTTT.

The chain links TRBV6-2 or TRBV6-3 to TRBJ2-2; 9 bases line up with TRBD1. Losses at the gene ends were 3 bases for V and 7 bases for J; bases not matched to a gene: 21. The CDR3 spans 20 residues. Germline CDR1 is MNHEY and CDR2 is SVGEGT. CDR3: CASSYKGPFLRDRDIGELFF. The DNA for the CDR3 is TGTGCCAGCAGTTATAAAGGCCCCTTTCTCAGGGACAGGGACATCGGGGAGCTGTTTTTT.

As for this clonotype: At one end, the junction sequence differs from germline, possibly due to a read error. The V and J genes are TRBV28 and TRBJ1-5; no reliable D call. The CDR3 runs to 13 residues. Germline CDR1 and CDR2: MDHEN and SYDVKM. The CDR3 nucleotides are TGTGACAGCAGTTTATCTCTAGATCAGCCCCAGTTTTTT. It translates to CDSSLSLDQPQFF.

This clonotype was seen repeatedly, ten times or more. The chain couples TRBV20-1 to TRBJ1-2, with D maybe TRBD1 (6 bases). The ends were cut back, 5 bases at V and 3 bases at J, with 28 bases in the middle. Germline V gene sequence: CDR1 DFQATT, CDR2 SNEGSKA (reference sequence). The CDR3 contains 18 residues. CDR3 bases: TGCAGTGCTTTACCTATCCGGGACACCCAAAGAATTTACTATGGCTACACCTTC. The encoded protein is CSALPIRDTQRIYYGYTF.

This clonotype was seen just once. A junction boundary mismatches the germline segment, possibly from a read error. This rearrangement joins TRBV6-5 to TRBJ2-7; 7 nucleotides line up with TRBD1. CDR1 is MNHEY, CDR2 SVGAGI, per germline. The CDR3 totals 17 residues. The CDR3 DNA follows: TGTGTCAGCAGCCCCCTCGGGTTTAGGACAGGCGGCTACGGGCAGTACTTC. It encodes CVSSPLGFRTGGYGQYF.

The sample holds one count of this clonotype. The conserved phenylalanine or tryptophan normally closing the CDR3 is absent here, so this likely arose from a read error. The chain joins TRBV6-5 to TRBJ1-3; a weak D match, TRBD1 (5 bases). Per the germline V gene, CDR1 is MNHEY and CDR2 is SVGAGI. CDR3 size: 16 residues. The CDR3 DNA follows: TGTGCCAGCAGCTACTCGACCAGGGACCCTGGAAACACCATATATTTG. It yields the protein CASSYSTRDPGNTIYL.

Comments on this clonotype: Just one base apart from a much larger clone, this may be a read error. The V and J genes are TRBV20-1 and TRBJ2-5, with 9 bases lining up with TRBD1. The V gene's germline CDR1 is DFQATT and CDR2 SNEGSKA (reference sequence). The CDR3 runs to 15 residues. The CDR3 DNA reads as TGCAATGCTGGTCCGGGACAGGGATGGGGAGAGACCCAGTACTTC. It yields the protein CNAGPGQGWGETQYF.

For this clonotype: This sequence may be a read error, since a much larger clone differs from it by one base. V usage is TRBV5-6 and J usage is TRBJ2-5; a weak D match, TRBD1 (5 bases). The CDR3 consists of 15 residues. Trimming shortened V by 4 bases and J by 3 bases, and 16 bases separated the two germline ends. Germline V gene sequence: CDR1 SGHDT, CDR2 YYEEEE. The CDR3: CASSPRLLGEETQYF. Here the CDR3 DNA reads TGTGCCAGCAGCCCTCGGTTGCTAGGGGAAGAGACCCAGTACTTC.

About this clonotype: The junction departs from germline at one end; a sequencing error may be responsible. This chain's CDR3 is CTSSYSRWVGGYTF. CDR3 sequence (DNA): TGTACCAGCAGTTACTCTAGATGGGTGGGGGGCTACACCTTC. This chain joins TRBV6-5 and TRBJ1-2, with D unclear. The CDR3 is made up of 14 amino acids. Germline CDR1 and CDR2: MNHEY and SVGAGI.

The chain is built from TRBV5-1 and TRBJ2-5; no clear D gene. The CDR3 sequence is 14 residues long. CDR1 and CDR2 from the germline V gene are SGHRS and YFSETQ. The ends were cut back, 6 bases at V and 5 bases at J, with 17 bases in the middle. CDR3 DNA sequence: TGCGCCAGCAAGGACCCGACTGGGATCGAGACCCAGTACTTC. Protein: CASKDPTGIETQYF.

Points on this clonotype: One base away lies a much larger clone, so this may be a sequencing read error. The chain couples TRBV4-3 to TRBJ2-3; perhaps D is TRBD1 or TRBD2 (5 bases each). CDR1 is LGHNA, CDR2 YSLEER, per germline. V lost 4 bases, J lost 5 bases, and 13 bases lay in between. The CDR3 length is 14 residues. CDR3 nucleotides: TGCGCCAGCAGCCGGGGACGAGTAAAAGATACGCAGTATTTT. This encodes CASSRGRVKDTQYF.

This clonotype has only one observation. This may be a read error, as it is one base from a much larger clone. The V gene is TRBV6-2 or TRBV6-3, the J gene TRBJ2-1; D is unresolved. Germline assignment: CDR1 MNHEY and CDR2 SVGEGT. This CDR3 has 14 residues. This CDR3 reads CASSPAVSYNERFF. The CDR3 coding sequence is TGTGCCAGCAGTCCCGCGGTTTCCTACAATGAGCGGTTCTTC.

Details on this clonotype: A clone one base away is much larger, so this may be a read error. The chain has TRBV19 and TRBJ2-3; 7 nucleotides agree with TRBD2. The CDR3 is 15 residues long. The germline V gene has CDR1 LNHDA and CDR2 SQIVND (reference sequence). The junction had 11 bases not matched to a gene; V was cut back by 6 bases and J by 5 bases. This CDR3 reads CASRSGSREGDTQYF. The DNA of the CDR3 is TGTGCCAGTAGATCCGGGAGTAGGGAGGGAGATACGCAGTATTTT. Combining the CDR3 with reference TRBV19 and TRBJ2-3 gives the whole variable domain DGGITQSPKYLFRKEGQNVTLSCEQNLNHDAMYWYRQDPGQGLRLIYYSQIVNDFQKGDIAEGYSVSREKKESFPLTVTSAQKNPTAFYLCASRSGSREGDTQYFGPGTRLTVL.

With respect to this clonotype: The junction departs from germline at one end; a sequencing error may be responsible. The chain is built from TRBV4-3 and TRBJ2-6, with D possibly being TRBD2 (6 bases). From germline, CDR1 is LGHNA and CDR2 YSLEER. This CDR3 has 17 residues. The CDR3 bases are TGTGCCAGCAGCATACACAAAGCGGGCTCTGGGGCCAACGTCCTGACTTTC. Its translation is CASSIHKAGSGANVLTF.

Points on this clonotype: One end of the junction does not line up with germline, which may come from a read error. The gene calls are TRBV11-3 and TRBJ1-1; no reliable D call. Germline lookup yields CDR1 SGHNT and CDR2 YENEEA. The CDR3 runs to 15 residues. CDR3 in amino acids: CTSSLDSRRDTEAFF. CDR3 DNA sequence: TGTACCAGCAGCTTAGATTCGCGGAGAGACACTGAAGCTTTCTTT.

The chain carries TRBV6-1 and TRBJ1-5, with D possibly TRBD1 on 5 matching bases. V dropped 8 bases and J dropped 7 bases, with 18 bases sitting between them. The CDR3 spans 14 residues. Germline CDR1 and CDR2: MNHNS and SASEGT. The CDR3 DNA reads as TGTGCCAGCGACCCGGGGGGGAATAGACAGCCCCAGCATTTT. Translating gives CASDPGGNRQPQHF.